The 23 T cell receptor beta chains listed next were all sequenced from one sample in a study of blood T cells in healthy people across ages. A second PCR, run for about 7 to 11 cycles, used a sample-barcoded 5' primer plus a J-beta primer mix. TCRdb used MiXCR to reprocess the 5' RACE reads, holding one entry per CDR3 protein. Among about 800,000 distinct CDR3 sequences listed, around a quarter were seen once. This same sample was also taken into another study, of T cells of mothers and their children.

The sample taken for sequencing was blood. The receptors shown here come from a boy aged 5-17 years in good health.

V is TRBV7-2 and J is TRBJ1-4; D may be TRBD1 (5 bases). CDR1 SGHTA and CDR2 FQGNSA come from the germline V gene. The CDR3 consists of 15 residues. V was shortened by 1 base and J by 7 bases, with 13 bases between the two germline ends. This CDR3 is CASSLGQGSGEKLFF. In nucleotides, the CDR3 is TGTGCCAGCAGCTTAGGGCAGGGCAGTGGTGAAAAACTGTTTTTT.

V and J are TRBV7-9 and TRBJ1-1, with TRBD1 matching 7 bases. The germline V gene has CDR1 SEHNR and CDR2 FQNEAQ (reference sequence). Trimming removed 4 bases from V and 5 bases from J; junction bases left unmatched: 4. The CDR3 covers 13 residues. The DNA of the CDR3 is TGTGCCAGCAGCTCCAGACAGGGAACTGAAGCTTTCTTT. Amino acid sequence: CASSSRQGTEAFF.

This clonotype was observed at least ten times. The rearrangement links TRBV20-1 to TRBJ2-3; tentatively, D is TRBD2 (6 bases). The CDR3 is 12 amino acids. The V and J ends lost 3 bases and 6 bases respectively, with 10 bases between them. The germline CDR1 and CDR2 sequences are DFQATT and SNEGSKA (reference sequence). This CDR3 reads CSASGGADTQYF. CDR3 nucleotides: TGCAGTGCTAGCGGGGGAGCTGATACGCAGTATTTT.

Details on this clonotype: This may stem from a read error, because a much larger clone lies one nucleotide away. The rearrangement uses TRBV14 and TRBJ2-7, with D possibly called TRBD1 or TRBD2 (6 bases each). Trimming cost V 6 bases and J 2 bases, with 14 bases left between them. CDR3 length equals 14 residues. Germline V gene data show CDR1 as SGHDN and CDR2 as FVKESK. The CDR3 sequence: CASRLRRGAYEQYF. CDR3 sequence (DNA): TGTGCCAGCAGACTAAGGAGGGGGGCCTACGAGCAGTACTTC.

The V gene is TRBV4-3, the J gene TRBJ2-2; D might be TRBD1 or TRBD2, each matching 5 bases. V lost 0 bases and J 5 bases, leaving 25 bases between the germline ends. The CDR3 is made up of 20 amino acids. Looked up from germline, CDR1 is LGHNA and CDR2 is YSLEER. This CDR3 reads CASSQDYWDPQNVGTGELFF. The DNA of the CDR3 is TGCGCCAGCAGCCAAGATTATTGGGACCCACAAAATGTGGGTACCGGGGAGCTGTTTTTT.

Here the CDR3 reads CASSLISGWNSPLHF. CDR3 sequence (DNA): TGTGCCAGCAGCTTAATATCCGGGTGGAATTCACCCCTCCACTTT. This sequence joins TRBV7-2 and TRBJ1-6; D not certain. This CDR3 has 15 residues. In germline, CDR1 is SGHTA, CDR2 FQGNSA. V was cut by 2 bases and J by 7 bases, with 12 bases left in between.

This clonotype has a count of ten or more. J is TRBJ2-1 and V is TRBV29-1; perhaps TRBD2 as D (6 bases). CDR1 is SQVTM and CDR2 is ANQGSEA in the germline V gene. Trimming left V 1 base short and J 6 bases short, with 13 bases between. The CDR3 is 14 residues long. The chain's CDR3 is CSVEGRDFSNEQFF. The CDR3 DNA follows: TGCAGCGTTGAAGGCAGGGACTTCAGCAATGAGCAGTTCTTC.

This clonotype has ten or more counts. As DNA, the CDR3 is TGTGCCAGCAGTGAAAGCGGGGGGGCCACAGATACGCAGTATTTT. As protein: CASSESGGATDTQYF. The V and J genes are TRBV6-4 and TRBJ2-3, with 10 bases lining up with TRBD2. Trimming took 3 bases from V and 2 from J; bases not matched to a gene: 2. CDR1 MRHNA and CDR2 SNTAGT come from the germline V gene. The CDR3 covers 15 residues.

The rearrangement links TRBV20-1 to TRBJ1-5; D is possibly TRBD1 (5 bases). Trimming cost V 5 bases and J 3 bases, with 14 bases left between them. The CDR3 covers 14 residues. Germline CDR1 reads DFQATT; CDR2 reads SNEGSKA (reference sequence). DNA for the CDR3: TGCAGTGCTTACGCGAGGGACCCCAATCAGCCCCAGCATTTT. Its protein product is CSAYARDPNQPQHF.

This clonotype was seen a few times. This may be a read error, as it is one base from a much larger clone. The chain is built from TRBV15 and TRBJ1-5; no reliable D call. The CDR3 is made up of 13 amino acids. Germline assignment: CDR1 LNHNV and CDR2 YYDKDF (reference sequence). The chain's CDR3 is CATGNDFNRPQHF. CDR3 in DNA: TGTGCCACCGGTAATGATTTCAATCGGCCCCAGCATTTT.

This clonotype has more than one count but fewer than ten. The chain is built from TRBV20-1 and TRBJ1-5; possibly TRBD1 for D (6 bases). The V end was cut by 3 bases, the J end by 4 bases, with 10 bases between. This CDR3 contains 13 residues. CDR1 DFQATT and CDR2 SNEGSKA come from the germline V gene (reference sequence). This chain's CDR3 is CSASTGANQPQHF. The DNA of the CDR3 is TGCAGTGCTAGTACGGGGGCTAATCAGCCCCAGCATTTT.

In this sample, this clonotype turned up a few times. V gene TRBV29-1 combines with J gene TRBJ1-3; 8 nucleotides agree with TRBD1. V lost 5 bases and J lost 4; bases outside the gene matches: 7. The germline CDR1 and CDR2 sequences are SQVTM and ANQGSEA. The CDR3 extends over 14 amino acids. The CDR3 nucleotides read TGCAGCGTTATTCAGGGGGCCGGCGGAAACACCATATATTTT. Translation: CSVIQGAGGNTIYF.

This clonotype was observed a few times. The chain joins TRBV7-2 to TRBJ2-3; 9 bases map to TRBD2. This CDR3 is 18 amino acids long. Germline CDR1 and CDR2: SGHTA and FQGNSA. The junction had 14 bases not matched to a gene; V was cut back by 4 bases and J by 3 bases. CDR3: CASSWRGGAGGLTDTQYF. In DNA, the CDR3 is TGTGCCAGCAGCTGGCGCGGGGGGGCGGGGGGACTTACAGATACGCAGTATTTT.

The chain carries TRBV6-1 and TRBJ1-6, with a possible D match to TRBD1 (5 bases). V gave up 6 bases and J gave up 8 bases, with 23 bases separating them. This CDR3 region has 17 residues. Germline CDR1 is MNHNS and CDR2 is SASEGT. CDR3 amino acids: CASSRPPGWARDSPLHF. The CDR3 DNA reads TGTGCCAGCAGCCGTCCCCCAGGGTGGGCGAGGGATTCACCCCTCCACTTT.

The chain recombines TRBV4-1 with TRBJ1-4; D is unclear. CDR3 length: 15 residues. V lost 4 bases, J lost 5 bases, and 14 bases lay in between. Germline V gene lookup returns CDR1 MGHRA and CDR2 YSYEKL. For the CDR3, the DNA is TGCGCCAGCAGCCGGGTTGGCAGTGAAAATGAAAAACTGTTTTTT. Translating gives CASSRVGSENEKLFF.

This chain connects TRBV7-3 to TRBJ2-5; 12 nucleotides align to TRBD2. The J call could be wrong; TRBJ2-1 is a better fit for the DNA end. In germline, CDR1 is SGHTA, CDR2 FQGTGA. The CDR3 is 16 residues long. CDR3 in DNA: TGTGCCAGCAGCTGGCTAGCGGGAGGGCCGAACAATGAGCAGTTCTTC. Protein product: CASSWLAGGPNNEQFF.

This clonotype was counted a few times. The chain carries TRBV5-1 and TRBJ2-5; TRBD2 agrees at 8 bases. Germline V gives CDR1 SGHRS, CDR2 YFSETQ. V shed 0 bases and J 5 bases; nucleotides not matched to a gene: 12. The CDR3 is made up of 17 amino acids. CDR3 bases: TGCGCCAGCAGCTTGGATATCCGGGGGGGCTCGGGGGAGACCCAGTACTTC. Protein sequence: CASSLDIRGGSGETQYF.

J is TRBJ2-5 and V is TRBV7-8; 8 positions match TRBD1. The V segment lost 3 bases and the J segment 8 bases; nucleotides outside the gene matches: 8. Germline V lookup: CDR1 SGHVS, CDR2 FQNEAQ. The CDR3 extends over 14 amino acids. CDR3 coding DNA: TGTGCCAGCAGCTTTAGGACAGGGTCACTAACCCAGTACTTC. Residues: CASSFRTGSLTQYF.

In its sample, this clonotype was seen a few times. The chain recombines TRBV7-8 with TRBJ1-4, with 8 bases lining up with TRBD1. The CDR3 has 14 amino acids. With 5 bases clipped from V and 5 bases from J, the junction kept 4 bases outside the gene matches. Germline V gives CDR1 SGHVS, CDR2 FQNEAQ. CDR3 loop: CASSPWTGNEKLFF. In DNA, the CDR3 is TGTGCCAGCAGCCCATGGACAGGGAATGAAAAACTGTTTTTT.

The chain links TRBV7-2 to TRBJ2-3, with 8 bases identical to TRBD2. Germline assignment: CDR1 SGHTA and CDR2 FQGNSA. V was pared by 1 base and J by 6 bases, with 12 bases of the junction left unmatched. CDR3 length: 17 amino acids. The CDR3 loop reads CASSLGLRGAYADTQYF. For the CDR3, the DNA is TGTGCCAGCAGCTTAGGTTTGCGGGGGGCATATGCGGATACGCAGTATTTT.

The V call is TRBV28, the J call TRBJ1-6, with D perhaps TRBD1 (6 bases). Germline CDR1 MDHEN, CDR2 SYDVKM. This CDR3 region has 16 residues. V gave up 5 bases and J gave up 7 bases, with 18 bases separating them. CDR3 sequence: CASSPAGEWQNSPLHF. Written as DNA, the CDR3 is TGTGCCAGCAGTCCGGCAGGGGAGTGGCAAAATTCACCCCTCCACTTT.

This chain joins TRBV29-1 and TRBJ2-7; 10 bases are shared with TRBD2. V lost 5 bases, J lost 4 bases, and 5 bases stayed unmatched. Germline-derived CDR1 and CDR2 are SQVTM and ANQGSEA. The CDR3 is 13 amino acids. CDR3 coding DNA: TGCAGCGTTTATAGCGGGAGGCTATACGAGCAGTACTTC. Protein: CSVYSGRLYEQYF.

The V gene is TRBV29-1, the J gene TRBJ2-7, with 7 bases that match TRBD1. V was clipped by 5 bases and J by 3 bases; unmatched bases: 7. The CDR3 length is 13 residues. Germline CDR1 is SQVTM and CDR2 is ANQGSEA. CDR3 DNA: TGCAGCGTTCGTGAGACAGGGCACTACGAGCAGTACTTC. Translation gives CSVRETGHYEQYF.